The 23 T cell receptor beta chains below come from one sample, sequenced in a study of blood T cell repertoires in COVID-19. Repertoires were generated with immunoSEQ multiplex PCR, while TCRdb's copy carries only in-frame clones and drops some. The sample lists around 140,000 clones; around 84% were seen once. Sequenced: peripheral blood. These receptors all come from a human donor in a cohort sampled during active COVID-19.

This clone was seen just once. Other DNA variants within this sample encode the same CDR3. The chain links TRBV3-1 (or the pseudogene TRBV3-2) to TRBJ2-3; D remains ambiguous. The CDR3 is 13 residues long. CDR1 and CDR2 from the germline V gene are LGHDT and YNNKEL (reference sequence). V lost 1 base and J lost 4, with 6 bases in between. CDR3 residues: CASSQALADTQYF. For the CDR3, the DNA is TGTGCCAGCAGCCAAGCTCTCGCAGATACGCAGTATTTT.

The CDR3 region has the DNA TGTGCCAGCAGTTTGGACTCGGCGGGGGACACTGAAGCTTTCTTT. This gives the protein CASSLDSAGDTEAFF. The rearrangement links TRBV6-5 to TRBJ1-1, with a tentative D call TRBD1 (5 bases). The CDR3 totals 15 residues. Germline CDR1 reads MNHEY; CDR2 reads SVGAGI. V was shortened by 4 bases and J by 3 bases, with 15 bases between the two germline ends.

This clone has just one count. This rearrangement joins TRBV4-1 to TRBJ2-2; D not certain. V lost 0 bases, J lost 3 bases, and 5 bases lay in between. This CDR3 has 14 amino acids. Germline values: CDR1 MGHRA, CDR2 YSYEKL. This CDR3 reads CASSQDPYTGELFF. CDR3 sequence (DNA): TGCGCCAGCAGCCAAGATCCTTACACCGGGGAGCTGTTTTTT.

The CDR3 region is CASSGDSNTEAFF. The CDR3 DNA is TGTGCCAGCAGCGGGGACAGTAACACTGAAGCTTTCTTT. The chain is built from TRBV11-3 and TRBJ1-1, with TRBD1 matching 7 bases. J gave up 2 bases and V 5 bases, and 2 bases lay outside the gene matches. Germline V lookup: CDR1 SGHNT, CDR2 YENEEA. CDR3 size: 13 residues.

The J gene is TRBJ1-5, the V gene TRBV7-9, with TRBD1 matching over 8 bases. V shed 3 bases and J 7 bases; nucleotides not matched to a gene: 11. CDR1 SEHNR and CDR2 FQNEAQ come from the germline V gene (reference sequence). This CDR3 has 16 amino acids. In nucleotides, the CDR3 is TGTGCCAGCAGCTTCGGACAGGGAGGCCCCAGGCAGCCCCAGCATTTT. Its protein is CASSFGQGGPRQPQHF.

The V and J genes are TRBV30 and TRBJ1-2, with a possible D match to TRBD1 (5 bases). This CDR3 region has 14 residues. V was shortened by 5 bases and J by 3 bases, with 16 bases between the two germline ends. Germline values: CDR1 GTSNPN, CDR2 SVGIG (reference sequence). CDR3 region: CAWVGMGTHYGYTF. CDR3 sequence (DNA): TGTGCCTGGGTAGGAATGGGGACTCACTATGGCTACACCTTC.

V and J are TRBV5-8 and TRBJ1-5, with D unclear. The CDR3 has 15 residues. Trimming removed 0 bases at V and 0 bases at J, with 7 bases between. The germline CDR1 and CDR2 sequences are SGHTS and YDEGEE. This CDR3 is CASSLGGDSNQPQHF. The CDR3, as DNA: TGTGCCAGCAGCTTGGGCGGAGATAGCAATCAGCCCCAGCATTTT. Combining the CDR3 with reference TRBV5-8 and TRBJ1-5 gives the whole variable domain EAGVTQSPTHLIKTRGQQATLRCSPISGHTSVYWYQQALGLGLQFLLWYDEGEERNRGNFPPRFSGRQFPNYSSELNVNALELEDSALYLCASSLGGDSNQPQHFGDGTRLSIL.

The chain carries TRBV2 and TRBJ2-1; D perhaps matches TRBD2 (5 bases). CDR1 and CDR2 from the germline V gene are SNHLY and FYNNEI. This CDR3 has 13 residues. The V and J ends lost 5 bases and 6 bases respectively, with 11 bases between them. Here the CDR3 DNA reads TGTGCCAGCAGTAGGACTTTAGGCAATGAGCAGTTCTTC. Residues: CASSRTLGNEQFF.

The rearrangement joins TRBV5-1 to TRBJ2-3, with TRBD1 matching over 7 bases. This CDR3 spans 15 amino acids. Germline CDR1 is SGHRS and CDR2 is YFSETQ. J lost 2 bases, V lost 4 bases, and 7 bases had no gene match. CDR3 coding DNA: TGCGCCAGCAGCCCCCAAGGGGGCTCCACAGATACGCAGTATTTT. It codes for CASSPQGGSTDTQYF.

This chain links TRBV5-1 with TRBJ2-3; 8 positions match TRBD2. The CDR3 runs 16 residues. Germline V gives CDR1 SGHRS, CDR2 YFSETQ. The V and J ends lost 0 bases and 0 bases, in that order; junction bases with no gene match: 3. The CDR3 DNA sequence: TGCGCCAGCAGCTTGGGACTAGCGTCTAGCACAGATACGCAGTATTTT. It specifies CASSLGLASSTDTQYF.

This sequence joins TRBV29-1 and TRBJ1-5; D perhaps matches TRBD1 (6 bases). Germline CDR1 is SQVTM and CDR2 is ANQGSEA. Trimming removed 7 bases at V and 4 bases at J, with 11 bases between. The CDR3 runs to 12 residues. The CDR3 is CSASQGNQPQHF. In DNA form, the CDR3 reads TGCAGCGCCAGCCAGGGGAATCAGCCCCAGCATTTT.

The gene calls are TRBV5-8 and TRBJ2-1; unclear D gene. Germline CDR1 reads SGHTS; CDR2 reads YDEGEE. CDR3 length: 16 amino acids. Trimming left V 0 bases short and J 7 bases short, with 17 bases between. CDR3 nucleotide sequence: TGTGCCAGCAGCTTGGAGGCGGCCAGAAAGCGAAATGAGCAGTTCTTC. Its translation: CASSLEAARKRNEQFF.

The rearrangement uses TRBV28 and TRBJ1-4; no clear D gene. This CDR3 has 14 amino acids. Trimming pared 2 bases from V and 8 bases from J, leaving 12 bases between. Germline V lookup: CDR1 MDHEN, CDR2 SYDVKM. CDR3 residues: CASSLRPGREKLFF. The CDR3 DNA is TGTGCCAGCAGTTTACGTCCGGGTCGGGAAAAACTGTTTTTT.

As DNA, the CDR3 is TGTGCCAGCATGGAGGGTTCGAATGAGCAGTTCTTC. It codes for CASMEGSNEQFF. The chain recombines TRBV2 with TRBJ2-1, with D perhaps matching TRBD2 (6 bases). CDR1 is SNHLY and CDR2 is FYNNEI in the germline V gene. The CDR3 runs to 12 residues. V shed 7 bases and J shed 7 bases, with 11 bases lying between them.

The chain carries TRBV10-3 and TRBJ2-6; D might be TRBD1 (5 bases). This CDR3 is 15 amino acids long. Trimming left V 9 bases short and J 0 bases short, with 12 bases between. Germline V CDR1 and CDR2: ENHRY, SYGVKD. The CDR3 nucleotides read TGTGCCATGGCCGCTCAGGGCTCTGGGGCCAACGTCCTGACTTTC. It translates to CAMAAQGSGANVLTF.

The J gene is TRBJ1-2, the V gene TRBV5-4; weak D call: TRBD1 (5 bases). Per the germline V gene, CDR1 is SGHNT and CDR2 is YYREEE (reference sequence). There are 14 residues in the CDR3. The V end lost 0 bases, the J end lost 7 bases, and 13 bases lay between the germline ends. The CDR3 DNA sequence: TGTGCCAGCAGCTTGGGGGGGGAGGTTCGTGGCTACACCTTC. It translates to CASSLGGEVRGYTF.

This clone showed up just a few times. V and J are TRBV7-3 and TRBJ2-1, with 7 bases matching TRBD1. Germline CDR1 SGHTA, CDR2 FQGTGA. V was pared by 4 bases and J by 5 bases, with 2 bases of the junction left unmatched. This CDR3 spans 13 amino acids. The CDR3 DNA sequence: TGTGCCAGCAGCTGGGACAGTGACAATGAGCAGTTCTTC. This encodes CASSWDSDNEQFF.

The gene calls are TRBV4-2 and TRBJ2-3, with 13 bases identical to TRBD2. CDR1 and CDR2 from the germline V gene are LGHNA and YNFKEQ. V shed 4 bases and J 3 bases; nucleotides not matched to a gene: 10. The CDR3 is 18 amino acids. CDR3 nucleotides: TGTGCCAGCAGCCCCACTAGCGGGGGGGCCGGGAGTACAGATACGCAGTATTTT. This translates into CASSPTSGGAGSTDTQYF.

Here the CDR3 reads CASNPTGNTGELFF. CDR3 nucleotide sequence: TGCGCCAGCAACCCGACGGGGAACACCGGGGAGCTGTTTTTT. The genes are TRBV5-1 and TRBJ2-2; D not resolved. Looked up from germline, CDR1 is SGHRS and CDR2 is YFSETQ. V gave up 6 bases and J gave up 1 base, with 10 bases separating them. The CDR3 is made up of 14 amino acids.

The rearrangement links TRBV23-1 to TRBJ1-2; 9 bases align to TRBD1. TRBV23-1 is filed as an ORF, its function uncertain. This CDR3 is 16 amino acids long. With 6 bases clipped from V and 9 bases from J, the junction kept 17 bases outside the gene matches. As DNA, the CDR3 is TGCGCCAGCAGCGAGGACCGGGACAGGGACTTGTGGAGCTACACCTTC. Translation gives CASSEDRDRDLWSYTF.

This clone has at least ten counts. V usage is TRBV5-8 and J usage is TRBJ2-6; D remains unclear. CDR3 length: 15 residues. CDR1 SGHTS and CDR2 YDEGEE come from the germline V gene. V was cut by 1 base and J by 0 bases, with 5 bases left in between. The CDR3 DNA sequence: TGTGCCAGCAGCTTGTGGAGCTCTGGGGCCAACGTCCTGACTTTC. It codes for CASSLWSSGANVLTF.

The sample holds many counts of this clone. The V call is TRBV5-5, the J call TRBJ2-7, with a possible D match to TRBD1 (5 bases). The length of the CDR3 is 12 residues. V was cut by 3 bases and J by 4 bases, with 8 bases left in between. CDR1 is SGHKS, CDR2 YYEKEE, per germline (reference sequence). DNA for the CDR3: TGTGCCAGCAGCTCCCAGGGTTACGAGCAGTACGTC. This translates into CASSSQGYEQYV.

This rearrangement joins TRBV5-6 to TRBJ2-3; 14 bases match TRBD2. In germline, CDR1 is SGHDT, CDR2 YYEEEE. This CDR3 region has 19 residues. The trim removed 0 bases at V and 1 base at J, leaving 7 bases unmatched. This chain's CDR3 is CASSLVAPGLAGGTDTQYF. DNA for the CDR3: TGTGCCAGCAGCTTGGTTGCCCCGGGACTAGCGGGAGGCACAGATACGCAGTATTTT.